This T cell receptor (beta chain) is from a study of identical twins. The authors used template switching to add a universal primer site and gave cDNA unique molecular identifiers. TCRdb fed the 5' RACE reads into MiXCR, producing one record per CDR3 protein. The sample lists more than 400,000 distinct CDR3 sequences; approximately 16% were seen once. The CDR3 runs 15 residues. The V end was cut by 2 bases, the J end by 0 bases, with 10 bases between. Germline V gene sequence: CDR1 KGHSH, CDR2 LQKENI. Whole-study findings and limits: Insertions were reduced in abundant cord blood beta clonotypes but not in memory repertoires.

With regard to this clonotype: Its specificity is not known.

Separately, the same data were catalogued under a study of yellow fever vaccine responses in identical twins.

The TCR originated in a woman between 18 and 30 years old in good health. Sequencing input: CD4+ T cells sorted from blood. This chain connects TRBV18 to TRBJ1-1; D remains ambiguous. The CDR3 region is CASSPNEVMNTEAFF. For the CDR3, the DNA is TGTGCCAGCTCACCAAACGAAGTCATGAACACTGAAGCTTTCTTT.